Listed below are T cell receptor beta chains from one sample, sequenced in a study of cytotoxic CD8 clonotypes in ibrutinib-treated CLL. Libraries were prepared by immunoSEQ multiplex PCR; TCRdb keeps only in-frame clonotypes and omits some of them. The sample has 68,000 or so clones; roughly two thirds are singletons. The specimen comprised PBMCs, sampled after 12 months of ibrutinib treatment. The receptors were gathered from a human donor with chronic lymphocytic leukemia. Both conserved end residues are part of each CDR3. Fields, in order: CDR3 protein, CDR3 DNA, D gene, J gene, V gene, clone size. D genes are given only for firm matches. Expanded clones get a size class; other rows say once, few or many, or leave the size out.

CASSAGTSGEETQYF,TGCGCCAGCAGCGCAGGGACTAGCGGGGAAGAGACCCAGTACTTC,TRBD2,TRBJ2-5,TRBV5-1,-
CASSIGPLTYNEQFF,TGTGCCAGTAGTATAGGTCCACTTACCTACAATGAGCAGTTCTTC,-,TRBJ2-1,TRBV19,few
CASSRSYGYTF,TGTGCCAGCAGTCGGAGCTATGGCTACACCTTC,-,TRBJ1-2,TRBV27,few
CASSDSGGDTGELFF,TGTGCCAGCAGCGATAGCGGGGGGGACACCGGGGAGCTGTTTTTT,TRBD2,TRBJ2-2,TRBV9,medium-sized
CAISEFRDGYTF,TGTGCCATCAGTGAGTTCCGGGACGGCTACACCTTC,-,TRBJ1-2,TRBV10-3,-
CASSYSSDLPRAFF,TGTGCCAGCAGTTACTCCTCGGACCTACCTAGGGCTTTCTTT,-,TRBJ1-1,TRBV6-6,few
CASSQHPLFSEAFF,TGCGCCAGCAGCCAACACCCTCTTTTCAGTGAAGCTTTCTTT,-,TRBJ1-1,TRBV4-1,once
CASSPGTPDTQYF,TGTGCCTCGTCCCCGGGGACTCCAGATACGCAGTATTTT,-,TRBJ2-3,TRBV30,-
CASRGVRSYNSPLHF,TGTGCCAGCCGGGGGGTTAGGTCCTATAATTCACCCCTCCACTTT,-,TRBJ1-6,TRBV28,-
CASSEPGRQYEQYF,TGTGCCAGCAGTGAACCGGGACGACAGTACGAGCAGTACTTC,-,TRBJ2-7,TRBV6-1,-
CASSPDWVGYTF,TGTGCCAGCAGCCCTGATTGGGTTGGCTACACCTTC,-,TRBJ1-2,TRBV7-3,-
CASRPGQRSGYGYTF,TGTGCCAGCAGGCCAGGACAGAGGTCGGGCTATGGCTACACCTTC,-,TRBJ1-2,TRBV27,few
CSATRAGELFF,TGCAGTGCGACTCGGGCCGGGGAGCTGTTTTTT,-,TRBJ2-2,TRBV20-1,-
CASSLEVGVGTDTQYF,TGTGCCAGCAGCTTAGAGGTGGGGGTCGGCACAGATACGCAGTATTTT,-,TRBJ2-3,TRBV5-4,-
CASSSSGQGSNEQYF,TGTGCCAGCAGCTCCTCGGGACAGGGTTCCAACGAGCAGTACTTC,TRBD1,TRBJ2-7,TRBV11-1,-
CASSTDPRHTEAFF,TGTGCCAGCAGCACGGACCCACGGCACACTGAAGCTTTCTTT,-,TRBJ1-1,TRBV9,-
CASSLTTAYNYGYTF,TGTGCCAGCAGCTTGACCACAGCATATAACTATGGCTACACCTTC,-,TRBJ1-2,TRBV5-6,few
CASSLTQGQPQHF,TGTGCCAGCAGCCTCACCCAAGGACAGCCCCAGCATTTT,-,TRBJ1-5,TRBV5-6,-
CASSNLQGKAGYTF,TGTGCCAGCAGTAACCTACAGGGGAAGGCGGGCTACACCTTC,TRBD1,TRBJ1-2,TRBV6-1,-
CASSAGTGVDEQFF,TGTGCCAGCTCAGCCGGGACAGGGGTCGATGAGCAGTTCTTC,TRBD1,TRBJ2-1,TRBV18,-
CASSGGPGGGYEQYF,TGTGCCAGCAGCGGTGGCCCGGGGGGCGGCTACGAGCAGTACTTC,-,TRBJ2-7,TRBV11-2,-
CASSLSPPGASGANVLTF,TGTGCCAGCAGCTTATCCCCCCCAGGCGCCTCTGGGGCCAACGTCCTGACTTTC,-,TRBJ2-6,TRBV7-3,-
CASSIQPQRGLGYTF,TGCGCCAGCAGTATTCAACCTCAAAGAGGGCTTGGCTACACCTTC,-,TRBJ1-2,TRBV5-1,-
CGGRLNYGYTF,TGTGGCGGGCGGCTTAACTATGGCTACACCTTC,-,TRBJ1-2,TRBV2,-
CASRAETDYGYTF,TGTGCCAGCAGGGCCGAGACCGACTATGGCTACACCTTC,-,TRBJ1-2,TRBV2,-
CASSYTDSPPNF,TGTGCCAGCAGTTACACGGACAGCCCCCCGAACTTC,-,TRBJ2-7,TRBV6-5,once
CASSLQLVGQYF,TGTGCCAGCAGTTTACAACTAGTCGGGCAGTACTTC,-,TRBJ2-7,TRBV28,-
CASSPALGHYTEAFF,TGTGCCAGCAGCCCCGCCCTGGGACATTACACTGAAGCTTTCTTT,-,TRBJ1-1,TRBV7-9,-
CASSPSLGTKDYGYTF,TGTGCCAGCTCACCAAGTCTCGGGACAAAAGATTATGGCTACACCTTC,-,TRBJ1-2,TRBV18,-
CASSVSPDASSDNSPLHF,TGTGCCAGCAGTGTATCGCCCGACGCGAGTTCGGATAATTCACCCCTCCACTTT,-,TRBJ1-6,TRBV6-1,-
CASSQDLYQETQYF,TGCGCCAGCAGCCAAGATCTGTACCAAGAGACCCAGTACTTC,-,TRBJ2-5,TRBV4-3,many
CASSHWTGGSPLHF,TGTGCCAGCAGCCATTGGACAGGGGGTTCACCCCTCCACTTT,TRBD1,TRBJ1-6,TRBV14,-
CSVEVSGGYGYTF,TGCAGCGTTGAGGTCTCAGGGGGCTATGGCTACACCTTC,TRBD1,TRBJ1-2,TRBV29-1,few
CASTKGRESFF,TGTGCCAGCACCAAGGGGAGGGAAAGTTTCTTC,TRBD2,TRBJ2-1,TRBV5-4,few
CATSTGHFREKLFF,TGTGCCACCAGCACGGGACATTTTAGGGAAAAACTGTTTTTT,-,TRBJ1-4,TRBV15,-
CASSLEGSSGNTIYF,TGTGCCAGCAGTCTTGAGGGAAGCTCTGGAAACACCATATATTTT,-,TRBJ1-3,TRBV9,-
CAISESGQGYEQYF,TGTGCCATCAGTGAGTCCGGACAGGGATACGAGCAGTACTTC,TRBD1,TRBJ2-7,TRBV10-3,few
CASSLTDPHYGYTF,TGTGCCAGCAGCTTAACGGACCCCCACTATGGCTACACCTTC,-,TRBJ1-2,TRBV11-3,-
CATSRDLGRQGAGSGNTIYF,TGTGCCACCAGCAGAGATCTGGGCCGGCAGGGCGCGGGCTCTGGAAACACCATATATTTT,-,TRBJ1-3,TRBV15,-
CASNKLAAQETQYF,TGTGCCAGCAACAAACTAGCGGCCCAAGAGACCCAGTACTTC,TRBD2,TRBJ2-5,TRBV2,few
CASSGRSNTEAFF,TGTGCCAGCAGCGGACGGTCGAACACTGAAGCTTTCTTT,-,TRBJ1-1,TRBV5-6,-
CASSIVAGGGPLHF,TGTGCCAGTAGTATTGTCGCAGGGGGCGGACCCCTCCACTTT,TRBD1,TRBJ1-6,TRBV19,-
CASSGFEAANTGELFF,TGTGCCAGCAGTGGGTTCGAGGCAGCTAACACCGGGGAGCTGTTTTTT,-,TRBJ2-2,TRBV28,-
CASSSSVYEQFF,TGTGCCAGCAGCTCCTCCGTTTACGAGCAGTTCTTC,-,TRBJ2-1,TRBV7-2,-
CASRGRTSNEKLFF,TGTGCCAGCCGTGGTAGGACATCGAATGAAAAACTGTTTTTT,-,TRBJ1-4,TRBV2,-
CASSLGTGSGDTEAFF,TGTGCCAGCAGCTTGGGGACAGGATCAGGGGACACTGAAGCTTTCTTT,TRBD1,TRBJ1-1,TRBV5-6,few
CASKDSGETQYF,TGTGCCAGTAAAGACAGCGGAGAGACCCAGTACTTC,-,TRBJ2-5,TRBV19,-
CASSLQKGPQTGNTEAFF,TGTGCCAGCAGCCTCCAAAAGGGCCCCCAGACAGGGAACACTGAAGCTTTCTTT,-,TRBJ1-1,TRBV4-2,-
CASSRVYGYTF,TGTGCCAGCAGCCGGGTCTATGGCTACACCTTC,-,TRBJ1-2,TRBV25-1,few
CASSKGLAGGQETQYF,TGTGCCAGTAGTAAGGGACTAGCGGGGGGACAAGAGACCCAGTACTTC,TRBD2,TRBJ2-5,TRBV19,-
CASSLDEGATIYF,TGTGCCAGCAGCTTGGATGAGGGAGCCACCATATATTTT,-,TRBJ1-3,TRBV5-6,once
CASSMPSGRGTGELFF,TGTGCCAGTAGTATGCCTAGCGGTAGGGGCACCGGGGAGCTGTTTTTT,TRBD2,TRBJ2-2,TRBV19,few
CASRNSGGASDTQYF,TGTGCCAGCAGAAATAGCGGGGGGGCATCAGATACGCAGTATTTT,TRBD2,TRBJ2-3,TRBV2,-
CSAYAPSEAFF,TGCAGTGCTTACGCCCCAAGTGAAGCTTTCTTT,-,TRBJ1-1,TRBV20-1,few
CASNTGQGSYNEQFF,TGTGCCAGCAACACCGGACAGGGTTCTTACAATGAGCAGTTCTTC,TRBD1,TRBJ2-1,TRBV5-6,-
CASSLETDLNYGYTF,TGTGCCAGCTCACTGGAGACAGACCTTAACTATGGCTACACCTTC,-,TRBJ1-2,TRBV18,-
CASSGQNTYYGYTF,TGTGCCAGCAGCGGACAGAATACTTACTATGGCTACACCTTC,-,TRBJ1-2,TRBV7-9,-
CASSEQGSTDTQYF,TGTGCCAGCAGCGAACAGGGGAGCACAGATACGCAGTATTTT,TRBD1,TRBJ2-3,TRBV7-8,-
CASSFGTQNTEAFF,TGTGCCAGCAGCTTTGGTACCCAGAACACTGAAGCTTTCTTT,-,TRBJ1-1,TRBV5-4,many
CASSLTRDRGGYTF,TGTGCCAGCAGTTTAACCCGGGACAGGGGTGGCTACACCTTC,TRBD1,TRBJ1-2,TRBV27,-